This T cell receptor beta chain was profiled in a study of Graves' ophthalmopathy and Graves' hyperthyroidism. Looking at the study overall: In this cohort's terms, stable hyperthyroidism meant no ophthalmopathy by 18 months of follow-up.

This clonotype was picked up many times. RNA transcripts were the template, and TCR beta CDR3 regions were amplified from them. The authors performed first-round RT-PCR with HTBI primers and then a second-round multiplex PCR. TCRdb analysed the multiplex PCR reads with MiXCR anew, one entry per CDR3 protein. Counted here are roughly 600,000 distinct CDR3 sequences, roughly 39% occurring once; the ten biggest clones make up about 4.2%. Source material: peripheral blood or thyroid tissue (not recorded which). The sequence came from an adult man with Graves' hyperthyroidism.

This CDR3 is CAIGREADYGYTF. The CDR3 DNA reads as TGTGCCATCGGGAGGGAAGCGGACTATGGCTACACCTTC. The rearrangement links TRBV24-1 to TRBJ1-2; D is uncertain. This CDR3 region has 13 residues. The V end lost 11 bases, the J end lost 3 bases, and 15 bases lay between the germline ends. Germline V gene sequence: CDR1 KGHDR, CDR2 SFDVKD.